In this sample, the clone carrying this TCR beta chain turned up a few times. Its target is unknown. The data derive from a study of T-cell reconstitution after alpha-beta-depleted transplantation in children. Study observations and caveats: Several hundred rapidly expanded clones from non-depleted graft cells reportedly supplied alpha-beta T cells about two months post-transplant. Recipient T cells and thymic progenitors that survived were the source of the high TCRbeta diversity seen at day 60 in some patients. Diversity and T-cell counts at one year after transplant derived mostly from new T cells.

Construction of the TCRbeta library involved unique molecular identifiers. TCRdb reprocessed the PCR reads with MiXCR, giving one entry per CDR3 protein. The sample shows about 130,000 distinct CDR3 sequences, about a tenth of them seen only once. CDR1 is DFQATT, CDR2 SNEGSKA, per germline (reference sequence). Trimming removed 3 bases from V and 6 bases from J, with 13 bases in between. The CDR3 has 13 residues. The sample here was PBMCs, mostly from graft donor cells, taken 180 days after TCRalphabeta/CD19-depleted stem cell transplant. V is TRBV20-1 and J is TRBJ2-3; D gene ambiguous. This clonotype was sampled from a girl under three years old who had a stem cell transplant for combined immunodeficiency, so the T cells may come from the graft donor. CDR3 in amino acids: CSARSGFGDTQYF. In DNA form, the CDR3 reads TGCAGTGCTAGGTCAGGTTTCGGTGATACGCAGTATTTT.